These 23 T cell receptor beta chains originate from one sample sequenced in a study of blood T cell repertoires in COVID-19. Profiling relied on immunoSEQ multiplex PCR, and the TCRdb table lists in-frame clones only, not all of them. The sample has around 200,000 clones; around 88% are singletons. Sequenced material: PBMCs or T cells enriched from blood (not recorded which). Every receptor here comes from a man between 40 and 49 years old with acute COVID-19.

The chain links TRBV2 to TRBJ1-2; D uncertain. The CDR3 is 13 amino acids. Deletions cut 4 bases from V and 3 bases from J, with 9 bases between. Germline lookup yields CDR1 SNHLY and CDR2 FYNNEI. The CDR3 spells CASSADTDYGYTF. The CDR3 nucleotides read TGTGCCAGCAGTGCAGACACGGACTATGGCTACACCTTC. Using reference TRBV2 and TRBJ1-2 for the parts outside the CDR3, the full variable domain is EPEVTQTPSHQVTQMGQEVILRCVPISNHLYFYWYRQILGQKVEFLVSFYNNEISEKSEIFDDQFSVERPDGSNFTLKIRSTKLEDSAMYFCASSADTDYGYTFGSGTRLTVV.

CDR3 DNA sequence: TGCAGCGTTGAAGAGGGCAGGGAAGAGACCCAGTACTTC. Encoded protein: CSVEEGREETQYF. The V call is TRBV29-1, the J call TRBJ2-5; D might be TRBD1 (5 bases). The CDR3 runs to 13 residues. Germline V lookup: CDR1 SQVTM, CDR2 ANQGSEA. V lost 0 bases and J 3 bases, leaving 8 bases between the germline ends.

The rearrangement links TRBV15 to TRBJ1-4; D remains unclear. V lost 0 bases to trimming and J lost 0 bases, with 5 bases between them. The CDR3 has 15 amino acids. Looked up from germline, CDR1 is LNHNV and CDR2 is YYDKDF (reference sequence). As DNA, the CDR3 is TGTGCCACCAGCAGAGAACCAGCAACTAATGAAAAACTGTTTTTT. This translates into CATSREPATNEKLFF.

CDR3 protein: CASSFREKETQYF. The CDR3 DNA reads as TGTGCCAGCAGCTTTAGAGAAAAAGAGACCCAGTACTTC. The chain has TRBV7-8 and TRBJ2-5; D gene unclear. With 3 bases removed from V and 3 bases from J, the gap between germline ends came to 8 bases. The CDR3 length is 13 residues. The V gene's germline CDR1 is SGHVS and CDR2 FQNEAQ. The whole variable domain, filled in from reference TRBV7-8 and TRBJ2-5, reads GAGVSQSPRYKVAKRGQDVALRCDPISGHVSLFWYQQALGQGPEFLTYFQNEAQLDKSGLPSDRFFAERPEGSVSTLKIQRTQQEDSAVYLCASSFREKETQYFGPGTRLLVL.

The V gene is TRBV10-1, the J gene TRBJ1-1; 7 bases fit TRBD1. The CDR3 is 15 amino acids. CDR1 and CDR2 from the germline V gene are WNHNN and SYGVQD (reference sequence). The V segment lost 5 bases and the J segment 1 base; nucleotides outside the gene matches: 7. This chain's CDR3 is CASSTGDIRNTEAFF. Written as DNA, the CDR3 is TGCGCCAGCAGTACAGGGGATATAAGGAACACTGAAGCTTTCTTT.

V usage is TRBV6-5 and J usage is TRBJ1-6; D remains unclear. Germline CDR1 MNHEY, CDR2 SVGAGI. V was trimmed by 7 bases and J by 8 bases, leaving 18 bases between them. The CDR3 loop spans 15 amino acids. The CDR3 spells CASKSSLSTHSPLHF. The DNA for the CDR3 is TGTGCCAGCAAAAGCAGCCTCTCGACTCATTCACCCCTCCACTTT.

The chain links TRBV18 to TRBJ2-1; 7 bases map to TRBD1. Germline loops: CDR1 KGHSH, CDR2 LQKENI. V lost 3 bases, J lost 5 bases, and 4 bases stayed unmatched. This CDR3 is 14 amino acids long. The CDR3, as DNA: TGTGCCAGCTCACCGACAGGGTCCGACAATGAGCAGTTCTTC. Protein: CASSPTGSDNEQFF.

This clone is a singleton in its sample. The chain is built from TRBV5-1 and TRBJ2-7; D is possibly TRBD2 (5 bases). Germline CDR1 and CDR2: SGHRS and YFSETQ. V was shortened by 0 bases and J by 6 bases, with 13 bases between the two germline ends. This CDR3 region has 14 residues. The chain's CDR3 is CASSLGGQEAEQYF. DNA of the CDR3: TGCGCCAGCAGCTTGGGCGGCCAGGAGGCCGAGCAGTACTTC. Using reference TRBV5-1 and TRBJ2-7 for the parts outside the CDR3, the full variable domain is KAGVTQTPRYLIKTRGQQVTLSCSPISGHRSVSWYQQTPGQGLQFLFEYFSETQRNKGNFPGRFSGRQFSNSRSEMNVSTLELGDSALYLCASSLGGQEAEQYFGPGTRLTVT.

V usage is TRBV5-1 and J usage is TRBJ1-4, with D unclear. V was shortened by 0 bases and J by 0 bases, with 9 bases between the two germline ends. The CDR3 has 16 amino acids. Germline values: CDR1 SGHRS, CDR2 YFSETQ. The CDR3 nucleotides are TGCGCCAGCAGCTTGGCTAACAGTGCAACTAATGAAAAACTGTTTTTT. This encodes CASSLANSATNEKLFF.

V is TRBV7-3 and J is TRBJ2-1, with TRBD2 matching 10 bases. CDR1 and CDR2 (germline): SGHTA, FQGTGA. J lost 12 bases, V lost 3 bases, and 14 bases had no gene match. The CDR3 has 16 residues. CDR3 loop: CASSLRGGAGGQGQFF. CDR3 bases: TGTGCCAGCAGCTTGAGAGGGGGAGCGGGAGGGCAGGGGCAGTTCTTC.

V and J are TRBV7-9 and TRBJ1-2; TRBD1 matches 9 bases. The J segment lost 8 bases and the V segment lost 3 bases, leaving 16 bases of the junction unmatched. Germline V gene lookup returns CDR1 SEHNR and CDR2 FQNEAQ (reference sequence). The CDR3 spans 17 residues. CDR3 region: CASSFLVGTGPPRGYTF. The CDR3, as DNA: TGTGCCAGCAGCTTCTTGGTAGGGACAGGGCCGCCGCGAGGCTACACCTTC.

This chain links TRBV9 with TRBJ2-3, with TRBD2 matching over 7 bases. This CDR3 is 15 amino acids long. J lost 2 bases, V lost 3 bases, and 6 bases had no gene match. From germline, CDR1 is SGDLS and CDR2 YYNGEE. Here the CDR3 DNA reads TGTGCCAGCAGCGCCGGGACTATACTCACAGATACGCAGTATTTT. Amino acids: CASSAGTILTDTQYF.

The genes are TRBV9 and TRBJ2-7, with TRBD2 as a possible D gene (6 bases). The CDR3 extends over 15 amino acids. CDR1 is SGDLS and CDR2 is YYNGEE in the germline V gene. Trimming left V 1 base short and J 2 bases short, with 13 bases between. In DNA form, the CDR3 reads TGTGCCAGCAGCGTATGGGGGGACGGAGCCTACGAGCAGTACTTC. Translated: CASSVWGDGAYEQYF. Variable domain in full (rest from reference TRBV9 and TRBJ2-7): DSGVTQTPKHLITATGQRVTLRCSPRSGDLSVYWYQQSLDQGLQFLIQYYNGEERAKGNILERFSAQQFPDLHSELNLSSLELGDSALYFCASSVWGDGAYEQYFGPGTRLTVT.

About this clone: Compared with germline, one end of the junction differs, possibly owing to a read error. CDR3 nucleotide sequence: TGTGCCAGCAGTGGAGCGGGACAGGGGCCCGACTCCCACGAGCAGTACTTC. Amino acids: CASSGAGQGPDSHEQYF. The V call is TRBV25-1, the J call TRBJ2-7; 10 nucleotides match TRBD1. The CDR3 has 17 amino acids. Germline V gene lookup returns CDR1 MGHDK and CDR2 SYGVNS.

This clone occurred once. The J gene is TRBJ2-5, the V gene TRBV6-1; 7 positions match TRBD2. The CDR3 is 15 residues long. Germline loops: CDR1 MNHNS, CDR2 SASEGT. Trimming took 2 bases from V and 1 from J; bases not matched to a gene: 4. The CDR3 DNA sequence: TGTGCCAGCAGTGAATTCACGGGGGGCCAAGAGACCCAGTACTTC. Protein product: CASSEFTGGQETQYF.

The chain recombines TRBV5-4 with TRBJ1-2; 9 bases line up with TRBD1. The CDR3 consists of 16 residues. Germline assignment: CDR1 SGHNT and CDR2 YYREEE (reference sequence). Trimming took 3 bases from V and 3 from J; bases not matched to a gene: 9. The CDR3 region is CASSSVPGQGDYGYTF. The CDR3 region has the DNA TGTGCCAGCAGCTCCGTCCCGGGACAGGGAGACTATGGCTACACCTTC.

The rearrangement links TRBV6-5 to TRBJ2-1; 8 bases fit TRBD2. The CDR3 runs 16 residues. Germline V gives CDR1 MNHEY, CDR2 SVGAGI. The J segment lost 3 bases and the V segment lost 4 bases, leaving 8 bases of the junction unmatched. In nucleotides, the CDR3 is TGTGCCAGCAGTTTAGCGGGGAGGGGCTACTACAATGAGCAGTTCTTC. Translation gives CASSLAGRGYYNEQFF.

The V call is TRBV5-1, the J call TRBJ2-7, with 7 nucleotides matching TRBD2. With 4 bases clipped from V and 0 bases from J, the junction kept 7 bases outside the gene matches. The germline gives CDR1 SGHRS, CDR2 YFSETQ. This CDR3 has 15 amino acids. The DNA for the CDR3 is TGCGCCAGCAGCGCGAGCGGGGTGGGCTCCTACGAGCAGTACTTC. Amino acids: CASSASGVGSYEQYF.

The CDR3 sequence is CASSRRGQDQPQHF. In DNA, the CDR3 is TGTGCCAGCAGCCGCAGAGGACAAGATCAGCCCCAGCATTTT. The rearrangement uses TRBV5-6 and TRBJ1-5; weak D call: TRBD1 (5 bases). CDR3 length: 14 residues. CDR1 is SGHDT, CDR2 YYEEEE, per germline. V lost 4 bases to trimming and J lost 5 bases, with 13 bases between them. The variable domain in full, completed from reference TRBV5-6 and TRBJ1-5, reads DAGVTQSPTHLIKTRGQQVTLRCSPKSGHDTVSWYQQALGQGPQFIFQYYEEEERQRGNFPDRFSGHQFPNYSSELNVNALLLGDSALYLCASSRRGQDQPQHFGDGTRLSIL.

The chain is built from TRBV27 and TRBJ2-1, with TRBD2 matching over 9 bases. Germline CDR1 and CDR2: MNHEY and SMNVEV (reference sequence). This CDR3 spans 15 amino acids. The V and J ends lost 2 bases and 2 bases, in that order; junction bases with no gene match: 1. The CDR3 region has the DNA TGTGCCAGCAGTTTAGCGGGAGGGGCCTACAATGAGCAGTTCTTC. Its translation: CASSLAGGAYNEQFF.

The sample holds one count of this clone. The J gene is TRBJ2-2, the V gene TRBV18, with 9 bases that match TRBD1. V dropped 5 bases and J dropped 4; count of bases not matched to a gene: 8. Germline assignment: CDR1 KGHSH and CDR2 LQKENI. CDR3 length: 16 residues. The CDR3 DNA reads as TGTGCCAGCTCATCCGGAACAGGGGGCCCCACCGGGGAGCTGTTTTTT. Amino acids: CASSSGTGGPTGELFF.

The chain uses TRBV11-2 and TRBJ2-7; 8 bases fit TRBD2. The CDR3 extends over 18 amino acids. V shed 3 bases, J shed 2 bases, and the junction held 15 bases outside the gene matches. The V gene's germline CDR1 is SGHAT and CDR2 FQNNGV. CDR3 DNA sequence: TGTGCCAGCAGCTTCGGTATAGGTGCGGGGGGAGACCCCTACGAGCAGTACTTC. Protein sequence: CASSFGIGAGGDPYEQYF.

The gene calls are TRBV28 and TRBJ1-1; D ambiguous. The CDR3 is 12 residues long. The V gene lost 2 bases and the J gene lost 9 bases, with 10 bases spanning the gap. In germline, CDR1 is MDHEN, CDR2 SYDVKM. Here the CDR3 reads CASSLARVQAFF. CDR3 nucleotides: TGTGCCAGCAGTTTAGCCCGAGTACAAGCTTTCTTT.